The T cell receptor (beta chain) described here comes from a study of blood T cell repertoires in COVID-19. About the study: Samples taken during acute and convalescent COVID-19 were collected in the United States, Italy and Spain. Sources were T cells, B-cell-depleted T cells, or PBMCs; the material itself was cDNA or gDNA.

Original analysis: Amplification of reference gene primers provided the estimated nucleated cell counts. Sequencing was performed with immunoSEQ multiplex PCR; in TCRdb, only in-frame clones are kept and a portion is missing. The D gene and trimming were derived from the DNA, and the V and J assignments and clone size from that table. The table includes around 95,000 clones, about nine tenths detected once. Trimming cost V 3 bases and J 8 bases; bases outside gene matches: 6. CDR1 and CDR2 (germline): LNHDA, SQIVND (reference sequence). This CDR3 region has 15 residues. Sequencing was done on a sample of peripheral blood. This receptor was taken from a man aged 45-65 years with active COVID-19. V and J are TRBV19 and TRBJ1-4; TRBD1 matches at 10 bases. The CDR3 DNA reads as TGTGCCAGTAGTATCCCGACAGGGGGCAGAGAAAAACTGTTTTTT. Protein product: CASSIPTGGREKLFF.